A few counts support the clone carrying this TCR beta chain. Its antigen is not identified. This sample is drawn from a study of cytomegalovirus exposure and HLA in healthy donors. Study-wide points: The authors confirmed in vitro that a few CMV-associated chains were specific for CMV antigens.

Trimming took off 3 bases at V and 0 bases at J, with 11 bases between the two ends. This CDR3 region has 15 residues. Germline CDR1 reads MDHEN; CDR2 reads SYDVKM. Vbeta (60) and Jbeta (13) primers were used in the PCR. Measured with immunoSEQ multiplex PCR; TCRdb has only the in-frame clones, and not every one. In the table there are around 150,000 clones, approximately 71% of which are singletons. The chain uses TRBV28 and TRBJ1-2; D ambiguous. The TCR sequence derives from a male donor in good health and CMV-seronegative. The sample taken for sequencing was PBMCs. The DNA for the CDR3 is TGTGCCAGCAGTTTGCCGGGATCCACTAACTATGGCTACACCTTC. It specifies CASSLPGSTNYGYTF.